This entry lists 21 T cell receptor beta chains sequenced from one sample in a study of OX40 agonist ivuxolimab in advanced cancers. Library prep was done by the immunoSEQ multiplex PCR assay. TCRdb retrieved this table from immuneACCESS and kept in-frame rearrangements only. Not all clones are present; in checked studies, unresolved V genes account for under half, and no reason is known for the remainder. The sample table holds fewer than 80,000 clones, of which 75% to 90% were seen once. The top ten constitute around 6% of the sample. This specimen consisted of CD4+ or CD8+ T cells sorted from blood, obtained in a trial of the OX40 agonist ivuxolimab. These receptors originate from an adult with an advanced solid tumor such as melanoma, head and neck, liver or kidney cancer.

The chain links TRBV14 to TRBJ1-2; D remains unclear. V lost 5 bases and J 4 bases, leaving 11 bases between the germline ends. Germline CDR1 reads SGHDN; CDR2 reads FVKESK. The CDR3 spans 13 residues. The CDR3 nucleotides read TGTGCCAGCAGCGGAATAATACTCTATGGCTACACCTTC. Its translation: CASSGIILYGYTF.

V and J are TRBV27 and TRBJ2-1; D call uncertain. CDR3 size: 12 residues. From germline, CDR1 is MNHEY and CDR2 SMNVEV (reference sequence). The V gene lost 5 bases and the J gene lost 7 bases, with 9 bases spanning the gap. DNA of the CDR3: TGTGCCAGCAGTCTTATAGGGAATGAGCAGTTCTTC. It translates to CASSLIGNEQFF.

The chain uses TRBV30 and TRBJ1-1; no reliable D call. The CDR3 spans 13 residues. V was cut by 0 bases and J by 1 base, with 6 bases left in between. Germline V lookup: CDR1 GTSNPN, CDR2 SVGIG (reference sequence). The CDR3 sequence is CAWSVAGNTEAFF. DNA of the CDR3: TGTGCCTGGAGTGTCGCCGGGAACACTGAAGCTTTCTTT.

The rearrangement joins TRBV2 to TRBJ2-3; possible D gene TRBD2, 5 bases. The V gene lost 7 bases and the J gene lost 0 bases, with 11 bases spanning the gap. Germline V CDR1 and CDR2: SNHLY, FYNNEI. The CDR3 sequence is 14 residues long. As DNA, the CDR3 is TGTGCCAGCATACCAGCGGTCAGCACAGATACGCAGTATTTT. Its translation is CASIPAVSTDTQYF.

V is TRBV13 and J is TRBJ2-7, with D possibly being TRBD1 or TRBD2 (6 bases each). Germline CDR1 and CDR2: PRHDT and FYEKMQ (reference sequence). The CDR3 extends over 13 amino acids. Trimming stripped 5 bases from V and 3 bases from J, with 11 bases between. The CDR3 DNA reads TGTGCCAGCAGCCACGGGGGCAGCTACGAGCAGTACTTC. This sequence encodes CASSHGGSYEQYF.

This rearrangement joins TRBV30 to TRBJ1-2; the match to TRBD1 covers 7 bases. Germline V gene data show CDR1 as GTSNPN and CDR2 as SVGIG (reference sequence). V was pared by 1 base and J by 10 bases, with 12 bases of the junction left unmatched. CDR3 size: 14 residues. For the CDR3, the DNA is TGTGCCTGGAGTGGGACGAGGGGGCCGAATGACTACACCTTC. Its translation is CAWSGTRGPNDYTF.

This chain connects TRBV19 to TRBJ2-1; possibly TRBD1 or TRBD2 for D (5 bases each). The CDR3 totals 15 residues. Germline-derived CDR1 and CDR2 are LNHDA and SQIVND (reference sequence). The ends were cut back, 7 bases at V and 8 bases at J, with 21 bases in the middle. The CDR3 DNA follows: TGTGCCAGTACCGGGACCGATTCGGGAAGCGATGAGCAGTTCTTC. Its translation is CASTGTDSGSDEQFF.

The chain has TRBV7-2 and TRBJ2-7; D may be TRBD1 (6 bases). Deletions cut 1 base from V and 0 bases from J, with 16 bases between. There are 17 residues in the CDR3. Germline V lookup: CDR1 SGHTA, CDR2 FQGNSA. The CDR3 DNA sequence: TGTGCCAGCAGCTTAGATATTGTACAGGGCCACTCCTACGAGCAGTACTTC. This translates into CASSLDIVQGHSYEQYF.

CDR3 in DNA: TGTGCCAGCACCAGTACTATCGGGAGTCCTAATCAGCCCCAGCATTTT. Its translation is CASTSTIGSPNQPQHF. V usage is TRBV7-9 and J usage is TRBJ1-5, with unresolved D. The germline V and J ends were trimmed by 7 bases and 4 bases, with 20 bases remaining between them. Germline V gene sequence: CDR1 SEHNR, CDR2 FQNEAQ (reference sequence). The CDR3 has 16 residues.

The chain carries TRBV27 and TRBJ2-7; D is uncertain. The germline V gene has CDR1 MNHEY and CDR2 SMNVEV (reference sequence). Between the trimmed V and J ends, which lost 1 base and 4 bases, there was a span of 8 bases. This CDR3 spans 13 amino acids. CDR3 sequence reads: CASSLFPGYEQYF. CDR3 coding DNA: TGTGCCAGCAGTTTATTCCCCGGGTACGAGCAGTACTTC.

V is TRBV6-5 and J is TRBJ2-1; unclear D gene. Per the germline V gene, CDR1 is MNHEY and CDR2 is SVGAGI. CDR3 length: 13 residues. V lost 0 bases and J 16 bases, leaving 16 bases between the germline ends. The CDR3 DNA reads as TGTGCCAGCAGTTACTCGATGGTCAGTGGACCTTTCTTC. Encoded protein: CASSYSMVSGPFF.

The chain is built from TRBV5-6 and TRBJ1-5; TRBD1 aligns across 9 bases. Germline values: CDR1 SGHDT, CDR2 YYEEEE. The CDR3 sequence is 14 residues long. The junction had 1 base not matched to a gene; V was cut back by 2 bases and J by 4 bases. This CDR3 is CASSFGTGNQPQHF. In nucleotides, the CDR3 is TGTGCCAGCAGCTTTGGGACAGGGAATCAGCCCCAGCATTTT. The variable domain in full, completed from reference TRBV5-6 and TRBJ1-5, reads DAGVTQSPTHLIKTRGQQVTLRCSPKSGHDTVSWYQQALGQGPQFIFQYYEEEERQRGNFPDRFSGHQFPNYSSELNVNALLLGDSALYLCASSFGTGNQPQHFGDGTRLSIL.

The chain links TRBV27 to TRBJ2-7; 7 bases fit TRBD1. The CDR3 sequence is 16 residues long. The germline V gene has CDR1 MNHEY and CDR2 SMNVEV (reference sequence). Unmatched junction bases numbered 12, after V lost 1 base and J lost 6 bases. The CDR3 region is CASSLYPQGVGSEQYF. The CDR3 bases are TGTGCCAGCAGTTTATATCCCCAGGGGGTTGGGTCCGAGCAGTACTTC.

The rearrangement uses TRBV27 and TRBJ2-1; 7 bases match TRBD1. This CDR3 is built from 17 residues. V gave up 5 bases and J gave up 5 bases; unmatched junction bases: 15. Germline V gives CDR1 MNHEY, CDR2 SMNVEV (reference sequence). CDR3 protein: CASSPAVQGNFNNEQFF. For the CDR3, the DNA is TGTGCCAGCAGTCCAGCCGTACAGGGGAATTTTAACAATGAGCAGTTCTTC.

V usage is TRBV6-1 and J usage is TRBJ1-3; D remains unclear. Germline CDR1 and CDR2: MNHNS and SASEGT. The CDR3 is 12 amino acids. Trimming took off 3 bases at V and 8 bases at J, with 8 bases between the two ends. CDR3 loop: CASSDWPDTIYF. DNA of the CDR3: TGTGCCAGCAGTGATTGGCCGGACACCATATATTTT.

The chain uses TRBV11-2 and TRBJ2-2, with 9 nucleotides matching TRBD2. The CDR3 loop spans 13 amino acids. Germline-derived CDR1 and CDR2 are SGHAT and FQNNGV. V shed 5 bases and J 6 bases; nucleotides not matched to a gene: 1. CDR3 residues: CASSVAGAGELFF. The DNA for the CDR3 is TGTGCCAGCAGCGTAGCGGGAGCCGGGGAGCTGTTTTTT.

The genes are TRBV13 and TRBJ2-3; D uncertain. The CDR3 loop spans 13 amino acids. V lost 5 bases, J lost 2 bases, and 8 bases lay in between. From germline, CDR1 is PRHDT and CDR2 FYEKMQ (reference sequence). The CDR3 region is CASSQGITDTQYF. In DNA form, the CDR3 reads TGTGCCAGCAGCCAAGGTATCACAGATACGCAGTATTTT.

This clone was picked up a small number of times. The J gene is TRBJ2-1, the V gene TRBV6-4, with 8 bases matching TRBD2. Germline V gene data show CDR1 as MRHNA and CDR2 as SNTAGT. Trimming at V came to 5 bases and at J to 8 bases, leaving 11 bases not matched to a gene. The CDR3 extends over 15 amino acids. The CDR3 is CASSFRAGAGDEQFF. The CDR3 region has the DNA TGTGCCAGCAGTTTCCGAGCGGGAGCGGGCGATGAGCAGTTCTTC.

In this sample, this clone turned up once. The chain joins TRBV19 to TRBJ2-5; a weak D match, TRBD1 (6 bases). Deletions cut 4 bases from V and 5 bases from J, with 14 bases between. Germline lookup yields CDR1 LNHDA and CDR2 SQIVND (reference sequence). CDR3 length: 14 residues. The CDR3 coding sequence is TGTGCCAGTAGTAGGACAGAAGGCTATGAGACCCAGTACTTC. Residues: CASSRTEGYETQYF.

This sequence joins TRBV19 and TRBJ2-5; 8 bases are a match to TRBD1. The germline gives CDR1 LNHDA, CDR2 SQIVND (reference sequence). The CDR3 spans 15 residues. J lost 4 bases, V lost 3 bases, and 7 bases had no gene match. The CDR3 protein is CASSMETGVIETQYF. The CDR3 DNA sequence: TGTGCCAGTAGTATGGAGACAGGGGTGATAGAGACCCAGTACTTC. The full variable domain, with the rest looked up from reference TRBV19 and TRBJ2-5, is DGGITQSPKYLFRKEGQNVTLSCEQNLNHDAMYWYRQDPGQGLRLIYYSQIVNDFQKGDIAEGYSVSREKKESFPLTVTSAQKNPTAFYLCASSMETGVIETQYFGPGTRLLVL.

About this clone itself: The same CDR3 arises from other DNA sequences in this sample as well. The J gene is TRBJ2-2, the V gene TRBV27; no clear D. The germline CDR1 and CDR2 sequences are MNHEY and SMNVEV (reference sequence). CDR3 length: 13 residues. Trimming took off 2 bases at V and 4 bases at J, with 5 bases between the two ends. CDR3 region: CASSLGGTGELFF. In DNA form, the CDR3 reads TGTGCCAGCAGTTTAGGTGGCACCGGGGAGCTGTTTTTT.